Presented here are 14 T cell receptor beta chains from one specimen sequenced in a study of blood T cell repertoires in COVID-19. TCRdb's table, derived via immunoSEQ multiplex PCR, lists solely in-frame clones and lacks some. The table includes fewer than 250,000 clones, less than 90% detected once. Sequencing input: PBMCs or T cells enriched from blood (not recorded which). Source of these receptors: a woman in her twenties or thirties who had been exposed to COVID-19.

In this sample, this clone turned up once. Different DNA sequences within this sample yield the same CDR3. CDR3 in amino acids: CASSFRLSGETQYF. Here the CDR3 DNA reads TGTGCCAGCAGCTTCAGGTTAAGTGGCGAGACCCAGTACTTC. The chain uses TRBV5-8 and TRBJ2-5, with D hard to call. The CDR3 totals 14 residues. The germline gives CDR1 SGHTS, CDR2 YDEGEE. Trimming cost V 2 bases and J 5 bases, with 13 bases left between them. Based on the CDR3 plus reference TRBV5-8 and TRBJ2-5, the full variable domain is EAGVTQSPTHLIKTRGQQATLRCSPISGHTSVYWYQQALGLGLQFLLWYDEGEERNRGNFPPRFSGRQFPNYSSELNVNALELEDSALYLCASSFRLSGETQYFGPGTRLLVL.

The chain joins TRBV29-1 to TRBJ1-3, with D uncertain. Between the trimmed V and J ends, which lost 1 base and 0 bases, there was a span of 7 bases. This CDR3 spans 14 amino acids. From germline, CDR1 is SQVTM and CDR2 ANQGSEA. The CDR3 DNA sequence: TGCAGCGTTGAAGCAGGCGCCTCTGGAAACACCATATATTTT. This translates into CSVEAGASGNTIYF.

The CDR3 nucleotides are TGTGCCAGCAGCCCCTGGACAGGGCCGGGCTCTGGAAACACCATATATTTT. Translation gives CASSPWTGPGSGNTIYF. V and J are TRBV7-2 and TRBJ1-3; 8 bases align to TRBD1. Germline CDR1 and CDR2: SGHTA and FQGNSA. There are 17 residues in the CDR3. The trim removed 5 bases at V and 0 bases at J, leaving 9 bases unmatched.

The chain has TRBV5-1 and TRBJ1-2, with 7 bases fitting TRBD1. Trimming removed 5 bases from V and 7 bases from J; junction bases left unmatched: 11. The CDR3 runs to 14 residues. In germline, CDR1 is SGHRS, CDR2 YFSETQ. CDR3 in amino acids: CASSPTGIPGGYTF. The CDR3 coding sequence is TGCGCCAGCAGTCCGACAGGGATCCCTGGTGGCTACACCTTC. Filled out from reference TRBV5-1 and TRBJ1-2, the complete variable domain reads KAGVTQTPRYLIKTRGQQVTLSCSPISGHRSVSWYQQTPGQGLQFLFEYFSETQRNKGNFPGRFSGRQFSNSRSEMNVSTLELGDSALYLCASSPTGIPGGYTFGSGTRLTVV.

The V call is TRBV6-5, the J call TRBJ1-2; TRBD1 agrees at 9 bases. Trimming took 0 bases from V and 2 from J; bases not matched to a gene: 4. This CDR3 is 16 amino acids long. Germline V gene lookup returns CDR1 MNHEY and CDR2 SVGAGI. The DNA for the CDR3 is TGTGCCAGCAGTTACTCGGGGGACAGGGCCAACTATGGCTACACCTTC. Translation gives CASSYSGDRANYGYTF.

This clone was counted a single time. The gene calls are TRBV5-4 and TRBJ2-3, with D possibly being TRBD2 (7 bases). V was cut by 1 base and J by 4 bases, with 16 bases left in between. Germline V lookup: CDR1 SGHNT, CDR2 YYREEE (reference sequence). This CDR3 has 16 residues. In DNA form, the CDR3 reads TGTGCCAGCAGCTTGTTATCGGGGGGCTTCCCAGATACGCAGTATTTT. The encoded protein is CASSLLSGGFPDTQYF.

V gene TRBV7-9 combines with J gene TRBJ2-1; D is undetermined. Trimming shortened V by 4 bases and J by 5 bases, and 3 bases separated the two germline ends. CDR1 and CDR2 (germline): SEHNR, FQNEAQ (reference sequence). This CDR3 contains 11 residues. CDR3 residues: CASSSNNEQFF. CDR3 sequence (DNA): TGTGCCAGCAGCTCAAACAATGAGCAGTTCTTC.

As DNA, the CDR3 is TGTGCCAGAAGCACTCCCCTGGATACGCAGTATTTT. This sequence encodes CARSTPLDTQYF. The chain joins TRBV5-3 to TRBJ2-3; D not certain. TRBV5-3 carries the ORF label, with uncertain function. The ends were cut back, 4 bases at V and 6 bases at J, with 9 bases in the middle. The CDR3 is made up of 12 amino acids.

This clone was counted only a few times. DNA for the CDR3: TGTGCCAGCAGCTTGGGGACAGGTACTAGCGGGGGGACCTACGAGCAGTACTTC. It encodes CASSLGTGTSGGTYEQYF. The rearrangement links TRBV5-5 to TRBJ2-7, with 12 bases aligning to TRBD2. The germline V gene has CDR1 SGHKS and CDR2 YYEKEE (reference sequence). The V segment lost 0 bases and the J segment 2 bases; nucleotides outside the gene matches: 9. CDR3 size: 18 residues.

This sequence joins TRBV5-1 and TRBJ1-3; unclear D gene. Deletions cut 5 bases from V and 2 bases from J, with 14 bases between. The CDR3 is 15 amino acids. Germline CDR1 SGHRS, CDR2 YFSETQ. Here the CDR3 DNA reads TGCGCCAGCAGTTCCTCAACGGGTGCTGGAAACACCATATATTTT. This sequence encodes CASSSSTGAGNTIYF.

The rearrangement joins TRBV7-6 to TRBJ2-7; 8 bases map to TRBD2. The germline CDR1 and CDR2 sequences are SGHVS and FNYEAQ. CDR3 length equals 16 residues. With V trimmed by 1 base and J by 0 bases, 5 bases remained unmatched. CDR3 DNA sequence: TGTGCCAGCAGCTTAGATCAGCGGGGGTACTCCTACGAGCAGTACTTC. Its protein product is CASSLDQRGYSYEQYF.

Written as DNA, the CDR3 is TGCGCCAGCAGCCCTCCAACAGGGAGGGGGAGCGAAAAACTGTTTTTT. Its translation is CASSPPTGRGSEKLFF. The chain employs TRBV5-1 and TRBJ1-4; weak D call: TRBD1 (6 bases). This CDR3 has 16 amino acids. Germline V CDR1 and CDR2: SGHRS, YFSETQ. With 4 bases removed from V and 8 bases from J, the gap between germline ends came to 21 bases. The full variable domain, with the rest looked up from reference TRBV5-1 and TRBJ1-4, is KAGVTQTPRYLIKTRGQQVTLSCSPISGHRSVSWYQQTPGQGLQFLFEYFSETQRNKGNFPGRFSGRQFSNSRSEMNVSTLELGDSALYLCASSPPTGRGSEKLFFGSGTQLSVL.

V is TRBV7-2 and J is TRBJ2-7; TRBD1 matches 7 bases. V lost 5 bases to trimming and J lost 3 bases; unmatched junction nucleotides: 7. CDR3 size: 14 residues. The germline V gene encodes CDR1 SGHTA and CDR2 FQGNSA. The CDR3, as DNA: TGTGCCAGCAGCCGCGGACAGGCCGACTACGAGCAGTACTTC. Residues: CASSRGQADYEQYF.

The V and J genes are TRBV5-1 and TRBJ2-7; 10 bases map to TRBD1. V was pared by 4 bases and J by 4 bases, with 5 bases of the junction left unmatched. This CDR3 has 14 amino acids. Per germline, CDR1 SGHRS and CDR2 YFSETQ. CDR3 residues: CASSRGDRGYEQYF. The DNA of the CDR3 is TGCGCCAGCAGCCGAGGGGACAGGGGTTACGAGCAGTACTTC. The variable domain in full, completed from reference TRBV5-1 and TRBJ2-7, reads KAGVTQTPRYLIKTRGQQVTLSCSPISGHRSVSWYQQTPGQGLQFLFEYFSETQRNKGNFPGRFSGRQFSNSRSEMNVSTLELGDSALYLCASSRGDRGYEQYFGPGTRLTVT.